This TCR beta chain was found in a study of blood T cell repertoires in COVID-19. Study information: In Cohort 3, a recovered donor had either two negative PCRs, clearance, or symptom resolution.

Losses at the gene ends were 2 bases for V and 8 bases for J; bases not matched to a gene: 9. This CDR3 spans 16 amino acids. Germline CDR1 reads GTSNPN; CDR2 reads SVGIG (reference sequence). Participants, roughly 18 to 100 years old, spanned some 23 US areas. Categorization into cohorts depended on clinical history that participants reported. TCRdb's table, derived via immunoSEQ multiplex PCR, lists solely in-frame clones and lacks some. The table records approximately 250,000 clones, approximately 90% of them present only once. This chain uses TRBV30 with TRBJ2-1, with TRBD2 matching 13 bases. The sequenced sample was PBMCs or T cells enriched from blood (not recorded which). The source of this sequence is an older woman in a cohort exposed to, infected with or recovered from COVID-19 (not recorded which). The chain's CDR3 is CAWSPQGLAGFYEQFF. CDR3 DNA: TGTGCCTGGAGTCCTCAGGGACTAGCGGGATTCTATGAGCAGTTCTTC.